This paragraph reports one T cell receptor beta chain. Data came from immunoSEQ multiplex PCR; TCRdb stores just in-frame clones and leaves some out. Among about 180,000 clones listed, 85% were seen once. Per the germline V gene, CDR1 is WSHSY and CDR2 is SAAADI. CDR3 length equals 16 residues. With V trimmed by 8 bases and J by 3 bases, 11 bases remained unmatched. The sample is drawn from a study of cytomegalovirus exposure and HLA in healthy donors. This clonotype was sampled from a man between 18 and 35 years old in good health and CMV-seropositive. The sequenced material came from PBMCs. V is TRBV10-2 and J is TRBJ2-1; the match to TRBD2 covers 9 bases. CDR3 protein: CASGAERGDLYNEQFF. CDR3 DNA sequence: TGCGCCAGCGGGGCGGAGCGGGGGGACCTCTACAATGAGCAGTTCTTC.